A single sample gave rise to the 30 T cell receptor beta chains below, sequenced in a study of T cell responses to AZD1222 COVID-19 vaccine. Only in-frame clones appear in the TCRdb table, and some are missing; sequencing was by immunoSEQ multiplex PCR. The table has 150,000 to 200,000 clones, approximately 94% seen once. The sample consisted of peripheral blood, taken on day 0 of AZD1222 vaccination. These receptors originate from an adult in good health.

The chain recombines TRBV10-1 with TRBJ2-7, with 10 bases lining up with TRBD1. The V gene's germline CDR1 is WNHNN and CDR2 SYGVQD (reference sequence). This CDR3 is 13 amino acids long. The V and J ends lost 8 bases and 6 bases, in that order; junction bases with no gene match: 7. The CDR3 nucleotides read TGCGCCAGCTCGGGACAGGGGACCTCCGAGCAGTACTTC. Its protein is CASSGQGTSEQYF.

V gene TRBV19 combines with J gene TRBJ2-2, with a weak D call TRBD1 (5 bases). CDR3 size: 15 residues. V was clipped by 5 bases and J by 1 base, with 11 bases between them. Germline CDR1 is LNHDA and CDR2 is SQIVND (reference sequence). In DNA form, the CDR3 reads TGTGCCAGTAGTGCGACAGCTAGGAACACCGGGGAGCTGTTTTTT. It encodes CASSATARNTGELFF.

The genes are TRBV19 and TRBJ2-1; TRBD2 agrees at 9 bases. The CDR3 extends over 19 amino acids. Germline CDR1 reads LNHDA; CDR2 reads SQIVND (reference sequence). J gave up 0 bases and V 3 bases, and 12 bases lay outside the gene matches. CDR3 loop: CASSISRLAGWSSYNEQFF. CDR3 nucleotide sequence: TGTGCCAGTAGTATTTCCCGGCTAGCGGGATGGAGCTCCTACAATGAGCAGTTCTTC.

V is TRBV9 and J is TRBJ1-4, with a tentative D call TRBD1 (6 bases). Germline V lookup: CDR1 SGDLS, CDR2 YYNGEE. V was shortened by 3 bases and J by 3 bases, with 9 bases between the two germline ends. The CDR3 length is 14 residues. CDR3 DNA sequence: TGTGCCAGCAGCGGGGGGGCGCCTAATGAAAAACTGTTTTTT. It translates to CASSGGAPNEKLFF. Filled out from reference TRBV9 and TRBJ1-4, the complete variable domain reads DSGVTQTPKHLITATGQRVTLRCSPRSGDLSVYWYQQSLDQGLQFLIQYYNGEERAKGNILERFSAQQFPDLHSELNLSSLELGDSALYFCASSGGAPNEKLFFGSGTQLSVL.

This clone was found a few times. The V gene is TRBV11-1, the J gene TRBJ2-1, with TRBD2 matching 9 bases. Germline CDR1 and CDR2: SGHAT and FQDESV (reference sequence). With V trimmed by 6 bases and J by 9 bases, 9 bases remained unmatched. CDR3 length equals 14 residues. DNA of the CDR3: TGTGCCAGCAGTCGTAGCGGGAGTAGGAGTGAGCAGTTCTTC. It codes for CASSRSGSRSEQFF.

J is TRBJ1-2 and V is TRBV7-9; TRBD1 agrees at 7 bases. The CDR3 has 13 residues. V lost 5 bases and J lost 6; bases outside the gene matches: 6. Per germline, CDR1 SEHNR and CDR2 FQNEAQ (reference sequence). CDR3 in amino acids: CASSRTGDNGYTF. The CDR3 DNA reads TGTGCCAGCAGCCGGACAGGAGATAATGGCTACACCTTC.

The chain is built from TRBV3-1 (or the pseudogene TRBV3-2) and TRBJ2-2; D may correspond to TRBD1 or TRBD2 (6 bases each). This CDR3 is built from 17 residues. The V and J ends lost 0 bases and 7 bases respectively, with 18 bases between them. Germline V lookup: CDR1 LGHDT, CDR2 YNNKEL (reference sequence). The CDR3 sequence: CASSQDLLQGRDGELFF. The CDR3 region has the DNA TGTGCCAGCAGCCAAGATTTATTGCAGGGGCGGGACGGGGAGCTGTTTTTT.

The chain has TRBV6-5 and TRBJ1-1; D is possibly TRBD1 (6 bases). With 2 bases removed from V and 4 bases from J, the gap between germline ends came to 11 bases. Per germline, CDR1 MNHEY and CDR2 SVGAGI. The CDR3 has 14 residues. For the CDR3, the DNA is TGTGCCAGCAGTTACCGGGGGCGCAGCACTGAAGCTTTCTTT. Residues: CASSYRGRSTEAFF.

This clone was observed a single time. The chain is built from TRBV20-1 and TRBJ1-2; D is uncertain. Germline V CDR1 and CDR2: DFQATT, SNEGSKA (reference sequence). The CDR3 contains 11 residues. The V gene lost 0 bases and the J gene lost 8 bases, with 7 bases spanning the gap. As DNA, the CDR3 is TGCAGTGCTAGAGATGACCGGGGCTACACCTTC. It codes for CSARDDRGYTF.

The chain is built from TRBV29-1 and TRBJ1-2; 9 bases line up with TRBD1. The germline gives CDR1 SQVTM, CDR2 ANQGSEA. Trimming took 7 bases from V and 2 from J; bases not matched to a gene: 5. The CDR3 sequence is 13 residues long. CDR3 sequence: CSDYRGQNYGYTF. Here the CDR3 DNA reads TGCAGCGACTACAGGGGGCAGAACTATGGCTACACCTTC.

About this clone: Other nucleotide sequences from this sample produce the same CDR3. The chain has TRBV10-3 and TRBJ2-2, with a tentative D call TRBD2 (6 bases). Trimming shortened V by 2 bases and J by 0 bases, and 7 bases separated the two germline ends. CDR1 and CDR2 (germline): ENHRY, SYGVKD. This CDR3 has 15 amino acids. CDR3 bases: TGTGCCATCAGTGAGCGGGGGACGAACACCGGGGAGCTGTTTTTT. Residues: CAISERGTNTGELFF.

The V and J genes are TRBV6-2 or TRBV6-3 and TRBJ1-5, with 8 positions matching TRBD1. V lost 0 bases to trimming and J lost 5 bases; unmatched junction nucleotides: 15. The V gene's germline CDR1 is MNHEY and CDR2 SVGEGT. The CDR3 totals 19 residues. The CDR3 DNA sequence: TGTGCCAGCAGTTACTCGCGCCGGGACAGGCACCGTCCCTATCAGCCCCAGCATTTT. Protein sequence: CASSYSRRDRHRPYQPQHF.

This CDR3 reads CASRVTDTQYF. DNA of the CDR3: TGTGCCAGCAGGGTTACGGATACGCAGTATTTT. The chain carries TRBV7-2 and TRBJ2-3; D remains unclear. The CDR3 is 11 amino acids. V was clipped by 6 bases and J by 6 bases, with 7 bases between them. Germline-derived CDR1 and CDR2 are SGHTA and FQGNSA. Supplemented by reference TRBV7-2 and TRBJ2-3, the full variable domain reads GAGVSQSPSNKVTEKGKDVELRCDPISGHTALYWYRQSLGQGLEFLIYFQGNSAPDKSGLPSDRFSAERTGGSVSTLTIQRTQQEDSAVYLCASRVTDTQYFGPGTRLTVL.

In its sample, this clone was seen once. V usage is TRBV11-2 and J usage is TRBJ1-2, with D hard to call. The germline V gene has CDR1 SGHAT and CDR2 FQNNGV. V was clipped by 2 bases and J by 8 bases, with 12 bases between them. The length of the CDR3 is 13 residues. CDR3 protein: CASSLKPGHGYTF. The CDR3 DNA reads TGTGCCAGCAGCTTAAAACCTGGGCACGGCTACACCTTC.

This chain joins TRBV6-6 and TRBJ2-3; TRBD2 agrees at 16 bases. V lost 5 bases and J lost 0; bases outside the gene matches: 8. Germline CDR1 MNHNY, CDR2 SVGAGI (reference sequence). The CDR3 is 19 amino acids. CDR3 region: CASSPGTSGRGASTDTQYF. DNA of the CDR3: TGTGCCAGCAGTCCTGGGACTAGCGGGAGGGGTGCTAGCACAGATACGCAGTATTTT.

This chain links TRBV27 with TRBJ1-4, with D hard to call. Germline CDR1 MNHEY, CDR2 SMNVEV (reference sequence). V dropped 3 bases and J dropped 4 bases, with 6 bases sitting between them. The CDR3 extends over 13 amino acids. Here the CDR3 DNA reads TGTGCCAGCAGTTTGACACATAATGAAAAACTGTTTTTT. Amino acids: CASSLTHNEKLFF.

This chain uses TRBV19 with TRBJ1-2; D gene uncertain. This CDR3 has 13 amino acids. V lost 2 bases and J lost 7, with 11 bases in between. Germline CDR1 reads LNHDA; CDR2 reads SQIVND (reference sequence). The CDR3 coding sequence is TGTGCCAGTAGTATACGGACCGGTGGTGGCTACACCTTC. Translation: CASSIRTGGGYTF.

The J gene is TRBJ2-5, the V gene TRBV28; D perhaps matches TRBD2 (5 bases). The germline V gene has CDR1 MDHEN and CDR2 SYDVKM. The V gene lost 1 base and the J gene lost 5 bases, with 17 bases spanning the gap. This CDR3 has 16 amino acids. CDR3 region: CASSLFPPGRDETQYF. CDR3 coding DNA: TGTGCCAGCAGTTTATTCCCCCCCGGACGGGATGAGACCCAGTACTTC.

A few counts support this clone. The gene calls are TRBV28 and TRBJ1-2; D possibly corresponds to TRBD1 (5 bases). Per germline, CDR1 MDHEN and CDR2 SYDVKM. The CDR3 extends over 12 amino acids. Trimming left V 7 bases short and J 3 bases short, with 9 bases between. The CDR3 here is CASKDNYYGYTF. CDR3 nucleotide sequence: TGTGCCAGCAAGGACAACTACTATGGCTACACCTTC.

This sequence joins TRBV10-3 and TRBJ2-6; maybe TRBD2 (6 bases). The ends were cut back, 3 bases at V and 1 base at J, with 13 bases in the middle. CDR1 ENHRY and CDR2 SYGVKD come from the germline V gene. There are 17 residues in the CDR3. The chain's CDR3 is CAISELAIRSGANVLTF. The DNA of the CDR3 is TGTGCCATCAGTGAACTAGCCATCAGATCTGGGGCCAACGTCCTGACTTTC.

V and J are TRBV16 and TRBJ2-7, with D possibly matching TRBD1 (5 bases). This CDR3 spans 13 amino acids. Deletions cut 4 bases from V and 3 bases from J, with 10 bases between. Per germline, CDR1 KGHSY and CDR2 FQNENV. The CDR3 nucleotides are TGTGCCAGCAGCCCCCGACAGAGCTACGAGCAGTACTTC. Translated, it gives CASSPRQSYEQYF.

The CDR3 loop reads CASSTGTGGLQETQYF. The CDR3 DNA follows: TGCGCCAGCAGCACCGGGACAGGGGGCCTTCAAGAGACCCAGTACTTC. This sequence joins TRBV5-1 and TRBJ2-5; 12 bases line up with TRBD1. The germline CDR1 and CDR2 sequences are SGHRS and YFSETQ. The trim removed 4 bases at V and 2 bases at J, leaving 6 bases unmatched. This CDR3 spans 16 amino acids.

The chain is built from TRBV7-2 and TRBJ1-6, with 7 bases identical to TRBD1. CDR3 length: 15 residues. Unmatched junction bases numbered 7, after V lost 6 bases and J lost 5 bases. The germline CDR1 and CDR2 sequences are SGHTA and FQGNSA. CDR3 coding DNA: TGTGCCAGCAGACTCCGGGACAGCCATAATTCACCCCTCCACTTT. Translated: CASRLRDSHNSPLHF. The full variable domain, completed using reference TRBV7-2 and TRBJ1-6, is GAGVSQSPSNKVTEKGKDVELRCDPISGHTALYWYRQSLGQGLEFLIYFQGNSAPDKSGLPSDRFSAERTGGSVSTLTIQRTQQEDSAVYLCASRLRDSHNSPLHFGNGTRLTVT.

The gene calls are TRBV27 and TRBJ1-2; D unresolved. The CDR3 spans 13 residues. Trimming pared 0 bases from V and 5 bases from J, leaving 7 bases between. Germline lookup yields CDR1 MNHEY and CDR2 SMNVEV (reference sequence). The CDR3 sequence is CASSLSPGYGYTF. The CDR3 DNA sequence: TGTGCCAGCAGTTTATCTCCCGGGTATGGCTACACCTTC.

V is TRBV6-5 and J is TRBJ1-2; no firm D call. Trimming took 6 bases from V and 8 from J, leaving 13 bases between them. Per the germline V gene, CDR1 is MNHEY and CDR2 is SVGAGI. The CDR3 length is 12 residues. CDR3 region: CASRRESGGYTF. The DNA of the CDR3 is TGTGCCAGCAGGAGGGAGTCCGGAGGCTACACCTTC.

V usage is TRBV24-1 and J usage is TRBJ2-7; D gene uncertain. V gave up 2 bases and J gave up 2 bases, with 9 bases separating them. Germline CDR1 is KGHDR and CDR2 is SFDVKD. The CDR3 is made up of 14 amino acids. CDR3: CATSDSHWTYEQYF. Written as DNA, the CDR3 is TGTGCCACCAGTGATTCCCACTGGACCTACGAGCAGTACTTC.

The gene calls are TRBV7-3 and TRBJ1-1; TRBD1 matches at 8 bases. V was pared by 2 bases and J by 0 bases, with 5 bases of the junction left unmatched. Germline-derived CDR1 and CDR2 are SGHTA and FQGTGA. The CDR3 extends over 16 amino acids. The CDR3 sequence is CASSLPRTGLNTEAFF. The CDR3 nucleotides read TGTGCCAGCAGCTTACCCAGGACAGGGTTGAACACTGAAGCTTTCTTT.

The CDR3 loop is CAKMGECHEQYF. The CDR3 DNA reads TGTGCCAAAATGGGGGAGTGCCACGAGCAGTACTTC. J is TRBJ2-7 and V is TRBV6-4; D possibly uses TRBD1 or TRBD2 (5 bases each). The CDR3 has 12 residues. Trimming left V 10 bases short and J 5 bases short, with 15 bases between. CDR1 is MRHNA and CDR2 is SNTAGT in the germline V gene.

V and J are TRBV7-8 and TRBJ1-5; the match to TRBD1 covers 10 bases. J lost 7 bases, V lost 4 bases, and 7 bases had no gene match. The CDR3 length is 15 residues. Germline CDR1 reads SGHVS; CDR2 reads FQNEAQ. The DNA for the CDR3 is TGTGCCAGCAGCTCCGACCGGGACAGGGGCCAGCCCCAGCATTTT. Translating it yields CASSSDRDRGQPQHF.

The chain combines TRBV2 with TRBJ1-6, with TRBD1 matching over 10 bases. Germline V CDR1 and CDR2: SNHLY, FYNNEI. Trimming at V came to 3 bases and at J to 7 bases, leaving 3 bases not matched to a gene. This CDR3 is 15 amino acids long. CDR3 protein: CASSDPGQGNSPLHF. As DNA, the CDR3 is TGTGCCAGCAGTGACCCGGGACAGGGGAATTCACCCCTCCACTTT.